This is a list of T cell receptor beta chains from one sample in a study of cytomegalovirus exposure and HLA in healthy donors. Assay used: immunoSEQ multiplex PCR; TCRdb lists only in-frame clones, some missing. The sample holds roughly 69,000 clones, 60% to 85% seen once. What was sequenced was PBMCs. These TCRs come from a man between 18 and 35 years old in good health and CMV-seronegative. The CDR3 runs from the conserved cysteine through the conserved F or W. The order of the fields is J gene, clone size, D gene, V gene, CDR3 DNA, CDR3 protein. A D gene is named only where the DNA matches it firmly. Clone size is shown for a subset of rows, as once, few, many or a class of expanded clone.

j_gene: TRBJ1-2; abundance: .; d_gene: .; v_gene: TRBV7-9; CDR3nt: TGTGCCGTTCGGGGGAACTATGGCTACACCTTC; CDR3aa: CAVRGNYGYTF
j_gene: TRBJ2-1; abundance: .; d_gene: .; v_gene: TRBV7-7; CDR3nt: TGTGCCAGCAGCTTAGGGATCGATCGGGGGGAGCAGTTCTTC; CDR3aa: CASSLGIDRGEQFF
j_gene: TRBJ1-1; abundance: .; d_gene: .; v_gene: TRBV5-1; CDR3nt: TGCGCCAGCAGCCCGGACAGTGGGGTCCCTGAAGCTTTCTTT; CDR3aa: CASSPDSGVPEAFF
j_gene: TRBJ1-1; abundance: few; d_gene: TRBD1; v_gene: TRBV29-1; CDR3nt: TGCAGCGTTGTTACTTTAGTGGACAGGATGAACACTGAAGCTTTCTTT; CDR3aa: CSVVTLVDRMNTEAFF
j_gene: TRBJ1-3; abundance: .; d_gene: .; v_gene: TRBV5-1; CDR3nt: TGCGCCAGCAGCTTGGGGCCCGTTACTGGAAACACCATATATTTT; CDR3aa: CASSLGPVTGNTIYF
j_gene: TRBJ2-1; abundance: .; d_gene: .; v_gene: TRBV19; CDR3nt: TGTGCCAGTAGTATAGGGACTTCATCCTACAATGAGCAGTTCTTC; CDR3aa: CASSIGTSSYNEQFF
j_gene: TRBJ2-2; abundance: once; d_gene: TRBD2; v_gene: TRBV7-8; CDR3nt: TGTGCCAACGGACTAGCGGGGAGGAGGGACACCGGGGAGCTGTTTTTT; CDR3aa: CANGLAGRRDTGELFF
j_gene: TRBJ2-5; abundance: .; d_gene: TRBD1; v_gene: TRBV28; CDR3nt: TGTGCCAGCAGATCACAGGGGCTGGAGACCCAGTACTTC; CDR3aa: CASRSQGLETQYF
j_gene: TRBJ1-1; abundance: few; d_gene: .; v_gene: TRBV28; CDR3nt: TGTGCCAGCAGTTTGGGAGGGGACGCAGCTTTCTTT; CDR3aa: CASSLGGDAAFF
j_gene: TRBJ2-7; abundance: .; d_gene: .; v_gene: TRBV7-9; CDR3nt: TGTGCCAGCAGCTCCCCCTACTCCTACGAGCAGTACTTC; CDR3aa: CASSSPYSYEQYF
j_gene: TRBJ2-5; abundance: .; d_gene: TRBD1; v_gene: TRBV11-2; CDR3nt: TGTGCCAGCAGCAGGGACAGGGGGTGGCAAGAGACCCAGTACTTC; CDR3aa: CASSRDRGWQETQYF
j_gene: TRBJ1-4; abundance: .; d_gene: TRBD1; v_gene: TRBV5-4; CDR3nt: TGTGCCAGCAGCTCATACACAGGGGATGAAAAACTGTTTTTT; CDR3aa: CASSSYTGDEKLFF
j_gene: TRBJ1-4; abundance: few; d_gene: TRBD1; v_gene: TRBV28; CDR3nt: TGTGCCAGCAGTTTAACAGGGGCTAATGAAAAACTGTTTTTT; CDR3aa: CASSLTGANEKLFF
j_gene: TRBJ2-4; abundance: .; d_gene: TRBD1; v_gene: TRBV6-5; CDR3nt: TGTGCCAGCAGTCCAGGGGGCGCGCTGGACATTCAGTACTTC; CDR3aa: CASSPGGALDIQYF
j_gene: TRBJ2-7; abundance: few; d_gene: TRBD1; v_gene: TRBV9; CDR3nt: TGTGCCAGCACCAGGGACAGCCACTCCTACGAGCAGTACTTC; CDR3aa: CASTRDSHSYEQYF
j_gene: TRBJ1-2; abundance: .; d_gene: .; v_gene: TRBV6-1; CDR3nt: TGTGCCACCGAAGCAGGGTCGGGAGACTATGGCTACACCTTC; CDR3aa: CATEAGSGDYGYTF
j_gene: TRBJ1-1; abundance: .; d_gene: .; v_gene: TRBV18; CDR3nt: TGTGCCAGCTCACGAATAGACAGGATGAACACTGAAGCTTTCTTT; CDR3aa: CASSRIDRMNTEAFF
j_gene: TRBJ2-5; abundance: few; d_gene: TRBD2; v_gene: TRBV9; CDR3nt: TGTGCCAGCAGCGAAAATCCGGGGGGACAAGAGACCCAGTACTTC; CDR3aa: CASSENPGGQETQYF